One sample yielded the 20 T cell receptor beta chains listed below, sequenced in a study of blood T cell repertoires in COVID-19. TCRdb's copy holds only in-frame clones and misses some; the assay was immunoSEQ multiplex PCR. Of 250,000 to 350,000 clones listed, roughly 84% were seen once; the top ten hold about 0.9%. Input material: peripheral blood. These receptors were collected from a human donor with COVID-19, enrolled during active disease. The donor label of this sample is uncertain.

The V call is TRBV29-1, the J call TRBJ2-3; D is unclear. The CDR3 is 11 residues long. Germline assignment: CDR1 SQVTM and CDR2 ANQGSEA. V was clipped by 3 bases and J by 8 bases, with 9 bases between them. CDR3 nucleotides: TGCAGCGTTGATGTAGGAGCTACGCAGTATTTT. Its translation: CSVDVGATQYF.

The V gene is TRBV12-2, the J gene TRBJ2-7; the table's D call of TRBD2 was not tested on the DNA. TRBV12-2 is annotated as a pseudogene. The CDR3 length is 16 residues. This CDR3 reads CASRPRTRLSSYEQYF. The CDR3 nucleotides are TGTGCAAGTCGCCCCCGTACTAGGCTAAGCTCCTACGAGCAGTACTTC.

This rearrangement joins TRBV29-1 to TRBJ2-3; the D gene is possibly TRBD2 (6 bases). Germline V lookup: CDR1 SQVTM, CDR2 ANQGSEA. The length of the CDR3 is 14 residues. The V and J ends lost 7 bases and 1 base respectively, with 15 bases between them. CDR3: CSAAPGVGTDTQYF. CDR3 sequence (DNA): TGCAGCGCTGCTCCGGGAGTCGGCACAGATACGCAGTATTTT.

This chain links TRBV6-5 with TRBJ1-1; 7 bases are shared with TRBD1. There are 11 residues in the CDR3. CDR1 MNHEY and CDR2 SVGAGI come from the germline V gene. J lost 8 bases, V lost 6 bases, and 3 bases had no gene match. The CDR3 protein is CASRRDREAFF. The CDR3 coding sequence is TGTGCCAGCAGAAGGGACAGAGAAGCTTTCTTT.

This sequence joins TRBV28 and TRBJ1-3; D remains ambiguous. CDR3 length: 13 amino acids. Germline loops: CDR1 MDHEN, CDR2 SYDVKM. Between the trimmed V and J ends, which lost 2 bases and 4 bases, there was a span of 6 bases. The CDR3 loop reads CASSLLQGNTIYF. In DNA, the CDR3 is TGTGCCAGCAGTTTACTACAGGGAAACACCATATATTTT.

V usage is TRBV27 and J usage is TRBJ2-5; the match to TRBD1 covers 7 bases. The CDR3 is 15 amino acids. Germline lookup yields CDR1 MNHEY and CDR2 SMNVEV (reference sequence). Germline trimming cut 2 bases from V and 7 bases from J; bases unmatched to any gene: 10. CDR3 sequence reads: CASSLVGGEPRTQYF. CDR3 sequence (DNA): TGTGCCAGCAGTTTAGTAGGGGGCGAGCCCAGGACCCAGTACTTC.

The V and J genes are TRBV5-1 and TRBJ2-2, with 7 bases fitting TRBD2. The ends lost 2 bases at V and 1 base at J; junction bases unmatched: 5. This CDR3 comprises 16 residues. Germline lookup yields CDR1 SGHRS and CDR2 YFSETQ. Here the CDR3 DNA reads TGCGCCAGCAGCTTATACCCTAGCGGGAACACCGGGGAGCTGTTTTTT. It codes for CASSLYPSGNTGELFF.

The CDR3 nucleotides are TGTGCCAGCAGCTTAAGCGGGGGAGCGTTTTACGAGCAGTACTTC. It codes for CASSLSGGAFYEQYF. The rearrangement uses TRBV7-2 and TRBJ2-7; 8 bases are a match to TRBD2. V lost 2 bases and J lost 4; bases outside the gene matches: 7. The CDR3 is 15 residues long. Germline values: CDR1 SGHTA, CDR2 FQGNSA.

This clone rates as medium-sized. The rearrangement joins TRBV5-1 to TRBJ2-7, with D possibly matching TRBD1 (6 bases). With 4 bases removed from V and 0 bases from J, the gap between germline ends came to 11 bases. The CDR3 length is 14 residues. CDR1 is SGHRS and CDR2 is YFSETQ in the germline V gene. CDR3 in amino acids: CASSPRDNSYEQYF. Written as DNA, the CDR3 is TGCGCCAGCAGCCCCCGGGACAACTCCTACGAGCAGTACTTC.

The chain couples TRBV7-9 to TRBJ2-6; no firm D call. Germline CDR1 is SEHNR and CDR2 is FQNEAQ (reference sequence). There are 15 residues in the CDR3. V lost 3 bases, J lost 0 bases, and 6 bases lay in between. The CDR3 is CASSFLVSGANVLTF. The CDR3 DNA follows: TGTGCCAGCAGCTTTTTAGTCTCTGGGGCCAACGTCCTGACTTTC.

The genes are TRBV19 and TRBJ1-5; unclear D gene. Trimming cost V 5 bases and J 5 bases, with 13 bases left between them. The V gene's germline CDR1 is LNHDA and CDR2 SQIVND (reference sequence). The CDR3 is 14 amino acids. This CDR3 is CASSPREEDQPQHF. As DNA, the CDR3 is TGTGCCAGTAGTCCCCGGGAGGAGGATCAGCCCCAGCATTTT.

This sequence joins TRBV9 and TRBJ1-6, with 7 bases identical to TRBD1. The CDR3 totals 14 residues. Germline CDR1 is SGDLS and CDR2 is YYNGEE. The V gene end was trimmed by 3 bases and the J gene end by 8 bases; junction bases not matched to a gene: 5. CDR3 protein: CASSEGQTDSPLHF. DNA of the CDR3: TGTGCCAGCAGCGAGGGACAGACAGATTCACCCCTCCACTTT.

The V gene is TRBV2, the J gene TRBJ2-1, with a possible D match to TRBD2 (5 bases). Trimming removed 10 bases at V and 6 bases at J, with 19 bases between. The CDR3 has 14 residues. Germline lookup yields CDR1 SNHLY and CDR2 FYNNEI. CDR3 bases: TGTGCCACTACGCGGGTCCCAGGTATCAATGAGCAGTTCTTC. It is translated as CATTRVPGINEQFF.

This chain connects TRBV7-6 to TRBJ1-4; 9 nucleotides match TRBD1. J gave up 11 bases and V 5 bases, and 6 bases lay outside the gene matches. Germline V gene data show CDR1 as SGHVS and CDR2 as FNYEAQ. This CDR3 region has 13 residues. The CDR3 nucleotides read TGTGCCAGCAGCCACGGGGACAGGGATAAACTGTTTTTT. Its translation: CASSHGDRDKLFF.

This chain links TRBV28 with TRBJ1-2; no clear D. Germline V gives CDR1 MDHEN, CDR2 SYDVKM. V lost 3 bases and J lost 3, with 5 bases in between. The CDR3 is 12 residues long. CDR3 amino acids: CASSFSDYGYTF. CDR3 sequence (DNA): TGTGCCAGCAGTTTTAGCGACTATGGCTACACCTTC.

The chain's CDR3 is CASSLGAGNTEAFF. For the CDR3, the DNA is TGTGCCAGCAGCTTGGGGGCAGGGAACACTGAAGCTTTCTTT. The chain recombines TRBV5-4 with TRBJ1-1, with no clear D. CDR3 length equals 14 residues. Germline V CDR1 and CDR2: SGHNT, YYREEE (reference sequence). With 0 bases removed from V and 1 base from J, the gap between germline ends came to 7 bases.

CDR3 sequence: CASSLGRNNQPQHF. For the CDR3, the DNA is TGTGCCAGCAGCTTAGGCAGAAACAATCAGCCCCAGCATTTT. V gene TRBV7-2 combines with J gene TRBJ1-5, with D unresolved. The CDR3 loop spans 14 amino acids. The V end was cut by 1 base, the J end by 3 bases, with 7 bases between. Germline CDR1 and CDR2: SGHTA and FQGNSA.

The chain combines TRBV7-3 with TRBJ1-3; 7 positions agree with TRBD1. This CDR3 has 16 residues. The germline CDR1 and CDR2 sequences are SGHTA and FQGTGA. Germline trimming cut 2 bases from V and 0 bases from J; bases unmatched to any gene: 4. CDR3 region: CASSLGTVGSGNTIYF. CDR3 DNA: TGTGCCAGCAGCTTAGGGACAGTCGGCTCTGGAAACACCATATATTTT.

The J gene is TRBJ1-1, the V gene TRBV11-1; a possible D gene is TRBD1 (5 bases). This CDR3 spans 14 amino acids. The germline gives CDR1 SGHAT, CDR2 FQDESV (reference sequence). Between the trimmed V and J ends, which lost 11 bases and 5 bases, there was a span of 21 bases. The chain's CDR3 is CASQWGRADTEAFF. CDR3 sequence (DNA): TGTGCCTCACAGTGGGGCAGGGCGGATACTGAAGCTTTCTTT.

This chain links TRBV27 with TRBJ1-5; TRBD1 is a possible D gene (5 bases). This CDR3 has 14 residues. The V end lost 2 bases, the J end lost 5 bases, and 10 bases lay between the germline ends. The V gene's germline CDR1 is MNHEY and CDR2 SMNVEV (reference sequence). As DNA, the CDR3 is TGTGCCAGCAGTTTAGGAGGGGTCGATCAGCCCCAGCATTTT. Protein sequence: CASSLGGVDQPQHF.